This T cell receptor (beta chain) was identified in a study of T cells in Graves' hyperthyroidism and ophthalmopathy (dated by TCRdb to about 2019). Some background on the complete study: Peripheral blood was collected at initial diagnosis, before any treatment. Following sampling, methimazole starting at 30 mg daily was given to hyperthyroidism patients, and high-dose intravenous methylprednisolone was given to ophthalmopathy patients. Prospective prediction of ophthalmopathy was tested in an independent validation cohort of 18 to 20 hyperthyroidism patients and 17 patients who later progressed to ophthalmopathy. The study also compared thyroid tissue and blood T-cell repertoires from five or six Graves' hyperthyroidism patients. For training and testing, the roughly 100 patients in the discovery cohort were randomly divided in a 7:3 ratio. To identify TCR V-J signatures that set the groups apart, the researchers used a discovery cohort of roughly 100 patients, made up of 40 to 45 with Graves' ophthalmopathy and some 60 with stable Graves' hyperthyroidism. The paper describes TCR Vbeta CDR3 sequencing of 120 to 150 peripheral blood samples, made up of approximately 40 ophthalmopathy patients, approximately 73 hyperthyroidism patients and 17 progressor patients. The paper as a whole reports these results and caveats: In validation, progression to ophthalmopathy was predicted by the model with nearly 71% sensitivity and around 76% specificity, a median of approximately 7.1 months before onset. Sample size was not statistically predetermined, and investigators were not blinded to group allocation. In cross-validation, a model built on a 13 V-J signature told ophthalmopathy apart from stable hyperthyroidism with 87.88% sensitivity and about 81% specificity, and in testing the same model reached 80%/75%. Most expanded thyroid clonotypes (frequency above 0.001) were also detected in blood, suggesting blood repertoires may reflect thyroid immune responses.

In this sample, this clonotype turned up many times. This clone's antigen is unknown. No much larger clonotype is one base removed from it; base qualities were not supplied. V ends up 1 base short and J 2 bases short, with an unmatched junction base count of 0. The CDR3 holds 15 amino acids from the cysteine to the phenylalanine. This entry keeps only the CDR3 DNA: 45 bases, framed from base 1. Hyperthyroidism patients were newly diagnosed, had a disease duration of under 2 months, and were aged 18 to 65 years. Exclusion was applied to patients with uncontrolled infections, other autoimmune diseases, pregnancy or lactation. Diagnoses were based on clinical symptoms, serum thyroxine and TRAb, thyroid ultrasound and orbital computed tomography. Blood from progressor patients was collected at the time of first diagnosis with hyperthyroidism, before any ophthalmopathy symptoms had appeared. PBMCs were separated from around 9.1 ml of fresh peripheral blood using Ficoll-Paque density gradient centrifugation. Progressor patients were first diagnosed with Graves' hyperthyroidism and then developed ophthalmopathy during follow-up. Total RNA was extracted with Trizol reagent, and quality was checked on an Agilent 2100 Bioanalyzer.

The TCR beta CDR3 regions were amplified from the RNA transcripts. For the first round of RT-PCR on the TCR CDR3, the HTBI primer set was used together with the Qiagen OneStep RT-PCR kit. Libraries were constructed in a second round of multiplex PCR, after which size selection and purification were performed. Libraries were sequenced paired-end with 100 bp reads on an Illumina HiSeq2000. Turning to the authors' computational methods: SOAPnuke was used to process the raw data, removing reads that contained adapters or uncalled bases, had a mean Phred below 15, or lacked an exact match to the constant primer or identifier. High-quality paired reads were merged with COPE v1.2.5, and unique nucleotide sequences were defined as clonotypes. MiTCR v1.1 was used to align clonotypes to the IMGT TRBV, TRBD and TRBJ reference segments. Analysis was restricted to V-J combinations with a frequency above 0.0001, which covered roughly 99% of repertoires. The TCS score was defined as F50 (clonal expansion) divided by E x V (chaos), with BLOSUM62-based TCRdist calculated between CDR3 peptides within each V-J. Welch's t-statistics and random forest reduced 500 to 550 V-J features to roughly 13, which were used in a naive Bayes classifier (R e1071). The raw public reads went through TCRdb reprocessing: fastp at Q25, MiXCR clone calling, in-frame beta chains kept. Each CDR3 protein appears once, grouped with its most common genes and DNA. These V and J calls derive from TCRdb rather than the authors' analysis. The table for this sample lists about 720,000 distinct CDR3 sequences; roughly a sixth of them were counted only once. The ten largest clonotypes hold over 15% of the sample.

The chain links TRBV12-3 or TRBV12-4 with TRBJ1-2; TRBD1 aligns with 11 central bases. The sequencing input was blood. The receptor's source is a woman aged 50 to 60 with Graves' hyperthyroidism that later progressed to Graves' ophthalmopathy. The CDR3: CASSLGTGGNYGYTF. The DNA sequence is TGTGCCAGCAGTTTAGGGACAGGGGGCAACTATGGCTACACCTTC.